Here is one T cell receptor beta chain with its context. Its antigen is not known. The sample comes from a study of blood T cells in healthy people across ages. Points from the study as a whole: A roughly linear age-dependent decrease characterized TCR beta diversity per million T cells. Naive CD4+ cell counts and diversity both ran higher in long-lived than in aged donors.

A second PCR, run for about 7 to 11 cycles, used a sample-barcoded 5' primer plus a J-beta primer mix. MiXCR was run by TCRdb on the 5' RACE reads, yielding one entry per CDR3 protein. The sample shows hundreds of thousands of distinct CDR3 sequences, roughly 44% of them seen only once. Between the trimmed V and J ends, which lost 0 bases and 3 bases, there was a span of 8 bases. Germline CDR1 reads LNHNV; CDR2 reads YYDKDF (reference sequence). The CDR3 contains 14 residues. V usage is TRBV15 and J usage is TRBJ1-1; weak D call: TRBD1 (6 bases). Sequencing input: blood. The clonotype comes from a man in his sixties in good health. CDR3 sequence reads: CATSRDHRDTEAFF. CDR3 in DNA: TGTGCCACCAGCAGAGATCACAGGGACACTGAAGCTTTCTTT.